Listed below are T cell receptor beta chains from one sample, sequenced in a study of CD8 T cells in Susac syndrome. MiXCR, applied by TCRdb to the immunoSEQ multiplex PCR reads, yields one record per CDR3 protein. Of 120,000 to 150,000 distinct CDR3 sequences listed, less than 95% are singletons. Sequencing input: CD4+ T cells from PBMCs. These receptors originate from a human donor in good health. The CDR3 runs from the conserved cysteine through the conserved F or W. The D gene is left open where the match is weak. Expanded clones are given a class, and other clones once, few, many or no size at all.

clone_size j_call v_call d_call cdr3_nt cdr3_aa
- TRBJ2-7 TRBV3-1 - TGTGCCAGCAGCCAGGACCGACGGCAGTACTTC CASSQDRRQYF
- TRBJ2-7 TRBV27 - TGTGCCAGCAGTTTATCGGGGGGACCCATCGAGCAGTACTTC CASSLSGGPIEQYF
- TRBJ1-1 TRBV19 - TGTGCCAGTAGTATTGACACCGAGGGCCCTGAAGCTTTCTTT CASSIDTEGPEAFF
few TRBJ2-7 TRBV9 - TGTGCCAGCAGCGTAGATCATTCTCATGACGAGCAGTACTTC CASSVDHSHDEQYF
- TRBJ2-7 TRBV3-1 TRBD1 TGTGCCAGCAGCTTTCCCGGGACAGGGACTCGGGAGCAGTACTTC CASSFPGTGTREQYF
- TRBJ2-1 TRBV3-1 - TGTGCCAGCAGCCCTTACAACCCGGGAGAGCAGTTCTTC CASSPYNPGEQFF
- TRBJ2-1 TRBV5-8 - TGTGCCAGCAGCTTACGCTACAGGGAAAATCGCAATGAGCAGTTCTTC CASSLRYRENRNEQFF
- TRBJ1-1 TRBV4-2 - TGTGCCAGCAGCCAAGAAGGACGAAAGGCGAACACTGAAGCTTTCTTT CASSQEGRKANTEAFF
- TRBJ2-7 TRBV7-2 - TGTGCCAGCAGCTTAGGTACTGGAGGGCACGTTTCCTACGAGCAGTACTTC CASSLGTGGHVSYEQYF
- TRBJ1-2 TRBV28 TRBD1 TGTGCCAGCAGTTCTGGAGACAGGGGGGTTTTTGGAGGCTACACCTTC CASSSGDRGVFGGYTF
- TRBJ2-1 TRBV3-1 TRBD2 TGTGCCAGCAGACCCGGGAAACTAGCGGGAGGGGAGGGCTTCTTC CASRPGKLAGGEGFF
- TRBJ1-1 TRBV11-2 - TGTGCCAGCAGCCGAACCGGGACACGCTATGAAGCTTTCTTT CASSRTGTRYEAFF
- TRBJ2-1 TRBV5-1 - TGCGCCAGCAGCTTGGACTTGCTAAGGACCAATGAGCAGTTCTTC CASSLDLLRTNEQFF
once TRBJ2-3 TRBV19 - TGTGCCAGTAGTTCGATGGATACGCAGTATTTT CASSSMDTQYF
- TRBJ2-3 TRBV7-3 - TGTGCCAGCAGCTCCGCGCCCACAGATACGCAGTATTTT CASSSAPTDTQYF
once TRBJ2-7 TRBV5-1 TRBD2 TGCGCCAGCAGCCCGTCTAGCGGGAGGTTCTACGAGCAGTACTTC CASSPSSGRFYEQYF
- TRBJ1-4 TRBV2 - TGTGCCAGCAGTTTTAATGAAAAACTGTTTTTT CASSFNEKLFF
once TRBJ2-5 TRBV7-9 TRBD2 TGTGCCAGCAGCTACGGGCGGGCGGGAGAGAAACAAGGGACCCAGTACTTC CASSYGRAGEKQGTQYF
- TRBJ2-5 TRBV5-4 TRBD2 TGTGCCAGCAGCCCCCTAGCGGGAGAGGGGGAGACCCAGTACTTC CASSPLAGEGETQYF
- TRBJ1-5 TRBV10-3 TRBD1 TGTGCCATCAGTGAGGGGGACAGGGGCAATCAGCCCCAGCATTTT CAISEGDRGNQPQHF
- TRBJ2-1 TRBV18 - TGTGCCAGCTCACCCTCCCATGGGGAAAGGCAGTTCTTC CASSPSHGERQFF
- TRBJ1-5 TRBV2 - TGTGCCAGCAGTGATCAGGGGATGAGTCAGCCCCAGCATTTT CASSDQGMSQPQHF
- TRBJ2-3 TRBV5-1 - TGCGCCAGCAGCTTCCCAGGGGAGGTAGATACGCAGTATTTT CASSFPGEVDTQYF
- TRBJ2-2 TRBV5-1 - TGCGCCAGCAGCTTGGTGATTGACGGGGAGCTGTTTTTT CASSLVIDGELFF
- TRBJ2-5 TRBV13 - TGTGCCAGCAGCACCGGGACAGGGTCGACTAGCGGGGAGACCCAGTACTTC CASSTGTGSTSGETQYF
- TRBJ1-5 TRBV20-1 - TGCAGTGCGCTAACAGTGACTTCCCAGCATTTT CSALTVTSQHF
- TRBJ2-7 TRBV5-1 TRBD1 TGCGCCAGCAGCCGTCTTGACAGGGGGGGCGAGCAGTACTTC CASSRLDRGGEQYF
- TRBJ2-2 TRBV7-3 TRBD1 TGTGCCAGCAGCTCGTCAGGGGGTTACGGGACCGCCGCCGGGGAGCTGTTTTTT CASSSSGGYGTAAGELFF
- TRBJ2-5 TRBV7-2 - TGTGCCAGCAGCTTAGTAACTAGCCAAGAGACCCAGTACTTC CASSLVTSQETQYF
- TRBJ1-4 TRBV29-1 - TGCAGCGTTTACCATCTGGGATCCCATGAAAAACTGTTTTTT CSVYHLGSHEKLFF
once TRBJ1-1 TRBV20-1 - TGCAGTGCTCATGAGGAGGCGAGGAACACTGAAGCTTTCTTT CSAHEEARNTEAFF
- TRBJ2-5 TRBV14 TRBD2 TGTGCCAGCAGCCAATCGTCTCTAGCGGGAGGAGAGACCCAGTACTTC CASSQSSLAGGETQYF
- TRBJ2-7 TRBV7-9 - TGTGCCAGCAGCTCCCAGGGCGGGTTTGGCAGACGGTCCTACGAGCAGTACTTC CASSSQGGFGRRSYEQYF
- TRBJ1-1 TRBV10-3 - TGTGCCATCAGCCTTGCACAGAGAAACACTGAAGCTTTCTTT CAISLAQRNTEAFF
- TRBJ2-5 TRBV15 - TGTGCCACCAGCAGCAAGTTTTGGGAGACCCAGTACTTC CATSSKFWETQYF
- TRBJ1-3 TRBV15 - TGTGCCACCAGCAGCTCAAGGGCAAGGGGAAACACCATATATTTT CATSSSRARGNTIYF
- TRBJ1-2 TRBV30 - TGTGCCTGCGACCGCAGGGGAAGCTATGGCTACACCTTC CACDRRGSYGYTF
- TRBJ2-7 TRBV2 - TGTGCCAGCAGTGCATACGAGCAGTACTTC CASSAYEQYF
- TRBJ1-2 TRBV2 - TGTGCCAGCAGTTCTCAGGGGACCTATGGCTACACCTTC CASSSQGTYGYTF
- TRBJ2-7 TRBV6-5 - TGTGCCAGCACCCCAACGGCGAGGAGATACGAGCAGTACTTC CASTPTARRYEQYF
- TRBJ2-3 TRBV5-4 - TGTGCCAGCAGCCAGGATAGCGGAACAAGCACAGATACGCAGTATTTT CASSQDSGTSTDTQYF
- TRBJ1-1 TRBV20-1 - TGCAGTGCTAGGTGGGGGAACACTGAAGCTTTCTTT CSARWGNTEAFF